The TCR beta chain under discussion was sequenced for a study of shared clonotypes between healthy human individuals. Study-wide results and limits: Clonotype sharing across donors was expected to vary with sequencing depth.

Assay used: immunoSEQ multiplex PCR; TCRdb lists only in-frame clones, some missing. The sample has about 2 million clones; over 85% are singletons. Naivety among CD8 cells was defined by CD45RO negativity and positive CCR7 selection, thereby excluding terminally differentiated effector memory CD45RA+ cells. All participating donors were Caucasian adults from Nashville, Tennessee. Per germline, CDR1 SEHNR and CDR2 FQNEAQ (reference sequence). This CDR3 is 14 amino acids long. V lost 0 bases and J 3 bases, leaving 6 bases between the germline ends. In the case of this clone: Its antigen is undetermined. Other DNA variants within this sample encode the same CDR3.

J is TRBJ1-5 and V is TRBV7-9; no firm D call. The TCR originated in a man between 18 and 29 years old in good health. The sample was naive CD8+ T cells sorted from blood. The CDR3 region has the DNA TGTGCCAGCAGCTTAGCGGATTCCAATCAGCCCCAGCATTTT. It codes for CASSLADSNQPQHF.